In its sample, the clone carrying this TCR beta chain was seen a few times. In the library, individual cDNA molecules carried attached unique molecular identifiers. From the 5' RACE reads, TCRdb called clonotypes with MiXCR, one entry per CDR3 protein. This table holds about 30,000 distinct CDR3 sequences, approximately 5.2% found once. This entry is derived from a study of early T cells in non-severe SARS-CoV-2 infection. Background on the study: RNA in bulk from unsorted whole blood was sequenced, and chains were unpaired.

Trimming stripped 4 bases from V and 2 bases from J, with 5 bases between. CDR3 size: 11 residues. CDR1 and CDR2 (germline): SQVTM, ANQGSEA. This TCR came from an adult who was a healthcare worker with PCR-confirmed SARS-CoV-2 infection or an uninfected control (not recorded which). The chain couples TRBV29-1 to TRBJ1-2; no firm D call. The sequenced sample was whole blood. The CDR3 region has the DNA TGCAGCGTTGCGGTAAACTATGGCTACACCTTC. Its translation: CSVAVNYGYTF.